This TCR beta chain was captured by sequencing in a study of cytomegalovirus exposure and HLA in healthy donors. Study-level findings and limits: The authors later linked a missense DCLRE1C variant to TCR beta V- and J-gene trimming. It was reported in a later analysis that an Asian-associated ancestry cluster showed fewer N-insertions than the approximately 670-donor mean. An analysis done earlier found most TCR beta V segments productive about 87% or about 30% of the time.

Regarding this clone: Its cognate antigen is unknown.

V was pared by 0 bases and J by 5 bases, with 6 bases of the junction left unmatched. Germline V gene sequence: CDR1 SGDLS, CDR2 YYNGEE. The CDR3 runs to 15 residues. PCR used 60 Vbeta primers and 13 Jbeta primers. Profiling relied on immunoSEQ multiplex PCR, and the TCRdb table lists in-frame clones only, not all of them. The sample shows approximately 120,000 clones, just under 75% of them seen only once. The V call is TRBV9, the J call TRBJ2-5, with 8 bases aligning to TRBD1. This sequence originates from a man in his sixties in good health and CMV-seropositive. The sample taken for sequencing was PBMCs. The CDR3 bases are TGTGCCAGCAGCGTAGACCCAGGGGGCTACGAGACCCAGTACTTC. Protein sequence: CASSVDPGGYETQYF.